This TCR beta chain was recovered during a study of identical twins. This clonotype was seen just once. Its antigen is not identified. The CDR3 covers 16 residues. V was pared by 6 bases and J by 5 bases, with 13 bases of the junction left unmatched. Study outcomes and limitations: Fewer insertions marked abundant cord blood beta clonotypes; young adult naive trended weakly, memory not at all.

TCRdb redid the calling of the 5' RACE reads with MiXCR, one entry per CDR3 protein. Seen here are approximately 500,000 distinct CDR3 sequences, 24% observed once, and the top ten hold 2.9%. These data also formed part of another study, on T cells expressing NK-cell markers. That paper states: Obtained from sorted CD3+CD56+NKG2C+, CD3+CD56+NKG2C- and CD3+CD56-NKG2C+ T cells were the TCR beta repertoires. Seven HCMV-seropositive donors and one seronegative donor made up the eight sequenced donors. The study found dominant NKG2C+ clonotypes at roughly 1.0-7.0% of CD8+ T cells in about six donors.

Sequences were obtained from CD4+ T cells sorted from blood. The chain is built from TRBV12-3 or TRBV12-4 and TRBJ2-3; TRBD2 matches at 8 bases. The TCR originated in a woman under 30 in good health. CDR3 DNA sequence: TGTGCCAGCAGAACCTATGGGACTAGTAATGGAGATACGCAGTATTTT. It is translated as CASRTYGTSNGDTQYF.